These T cell receptor gamma chains were read from a single sample in a study of gamma-delta T cells after stem cell transplantation. TCRdb re-identified clones in the RT-PCR reads via CATT. The repertoire holds some 1,900 gamma-chain clones, with approximately 3.5% as singletons. The sequenced sample was gamma-delta T cells. The receptors originated from a human donor. It is not recorded whose cells these are; they may come from a transplant donor. Both conserved end residues are part of each CDR3. The size field is filled for only some rows; it gives once, few, many or a size class.

abundance,j_gene,v_gene,CDR3aa,CDR3nt
medium-sized,TRGJP,TRGV9,CALWEAGEELGKKIKVF,TGTGCCTTGTGGGAGGCGGGGGAAGAGTTGGGCAAAAAAATCAAGGTATTT
few,TRGJP,TRGV9,CALWEVHPGKKIKVF,TGTGCCTTGTGGGAGGTGCACCCGGGCAAAAAAATCAAGGTATTT
medium-sized,TRGJP,TRGV9,CALWEIEELGKKIKVF,TGTGCCTTGTGGGAGATCGAAGAGTTGGGCAAAAAAATCAAGGTATTT
.,TRGJP,TRGV9,CALWEDPSQELGKKIKVF,TGTGCCTTGTGGGAGGACCCTTCGCAAGAGTTGGGCAAAAAAATCAAGGTATTT
medium-sized,TRGJ1/TRGJ2,TRGV9,CALWETYKKLF,TGTGCCTTGTGGGAGACTTATAAGAAACTCTTT
large,TRGJ1/TRGJ2,TRGV2,CATWDGEENYYKKLF,TGTGCCACCTGGGACGGTGAGGAAAATTATTATAAGAAACTCTTT
medium-sized,TRGJ1/TRGJ2,TRGV9,CALWEVGVHKKLF,TGTGCCTTGTGGGAGGTAGGAGTTCATAAGAAACTCTTT
medium-sized,TRGJ1/TRGJ2,TRGV4,CATWDGPNYYKKLF,TGTGCCACCTGGGATGGGCCTAATTATTATAAGAAACTCTTT
.,TRGJP,TRGV9,CALWEVPGKQELGKKIKVF,TGTGCCTTGTGGGAGGTGCCGGGGAAGCAAGAGTTGGGCAAAAAAATCAAGGTATTT
medium-sized,TRGJ1/TRGJ2,TRGV2,CATWDGIYYKKLF,TGTGCCACCTGGGACGGAATCTATTATAAGAAACTCTTT
medium-sized,TRGJ1/TRGJ2,TRGV9,CALWEVKVRRYKKLF,TGTGCCTTGTGGGAGGTTAAAGTGAGGAGATATAAGAAACTCTTT
medium-sized,TRGJ1/TRGJ2,TRGV8,CATWDRIPNYYKKLF,TGTGCCACCTGGGATAGAATCCCGAATTATTATAAGAAACTCTTT
medium-sized,TRGJP,TRGV9,CALWEARQELGKKIKVF,TGTGCCTTGTGGGAGGCCCGGCAAGAGTTGGGCAAAAAAATCAAGGTATTT